The 15 T cell receptor beta chains below were found in one sample sequenced in a study of vaccination and CD4 T cells after COVID-19. Cultured CD4+ T-cell DNA underwent Oncomine TCR Beta short-read sequencing. TCRdb redid the calling of the PCR reads with MiXCR, one entry per CDR3 protein. The sample has about 24,000 distinct CDR3 sequences, roughly 33% seen once. Specified time point: late sampling 161 to 241 days after vaccination in three convalescent patients. Specified treatment: approximately 9-day PBMC culture with coronavirus spike peptide pools or control peptides (ViraFEST assay). Their antigen targets remain unknown. The sequencing used CD4+ T cells from blood, cultured in vitro, collected about 7 months after SARS-CoV-2 vaccination. The receptors come from a human donor who had recovered from COVID-19.

This clonotype was found a few times. This chain links TRBV20-1 with TRBJ2-1; 8 positions match TRBD2. Germline CDR1 reads DFQATT; CDR2 reads SNEGSKA (reference sequence). The CDR3 runs 14 residues. V shed 3 bases, J shed 2 bases, and the junction held 3 bases outside the gene matches. In DNA, the CDR3 is TGCAGTGCTAGGGCGGGAGGTACCTACAATGAGCAGTTCTTC. It encodes CSARAGGTYNEQFF.

By sample share, this clonotype is medium-sized (0.01 to 0.1%). CDR3 residues: CSADVGPTSYNEQFF. The CDR3, as DNA: TGCAGTGCTGATGTAGGACCCACGTCCTACAATGAGCAGTTCTTC. V gene TRBV20-1 combines with J gene TRBJ2-1, with D unclear. V dropped 5 bases and J dropped 1 base, with 15 bases sitting between them. The germline V gene has CDR1 DFQATT and CDR2 SNEGSKA (reference sequence). The CDR3 consists of 15 residues.

This clonotype has more than one count but fewer than ten. V usage is TRBV5-1 and J usage is TRBJ2-5, with 15 bases lining up with TRBD2. CDR1 and CDR2 (germline): SGHRS, YFSETQ. The J segment lost 5 bases and the V segment lost 5 bases, leaving 4 bases of the junction unmatched. The CDR3 consists of 15 residues. This CDR3 reads CASSTGLAGGETQYF. The CDR3 nucleotides are TGCGCCAGCAGTACCGGACTAGCGGGAGGGGAGACCCAGTACTTC.

J is TRBJ2-1 and V is TRBV6-2 or TRBV6-3; D possibly corresponds to TRBD2 (5 bases). Trimming took 6 bases from V and 14 from J, leaving 17 bases between them. The CDR3 totals 12 residues. Germline V gene sequence: CDR1 MNHEY, CDR2 SVGEGT. Here the CDR3 DNA reads TGTGCCAGCAGCACTAGTTACGGCTCCGAGTTCTTC. Encoded protein: CASSTSYGSEFF.

This chain links TRBV6-4 with TRBJ2-3; 10 bases match TRBD2. This CDR3 is built from 16 residues. The J segment lost 4 bases and the V segment lost 8 bases, leaving 12 bases of the junction unmatched. CDR1 is MRHNA and CDR2 is SNTAGT in the germline V gene. CDR3 region: CASGMRLAGVADTQYF. Here the CDR3 DNA reads TGTGCCAGCGGCATGCGGCTAGCGGGAGTGGCAGATACGCAGTATTTT.

The CDR3 region is CASSRDRETQYF. The CDR3, as DNA: TGTGCCAGCAGCCGAGACCGGGAGACCCAGTACTTC. V is TRBV6-1 and J is TRBJ2-5; D gene ambiguous. CDR1 is MNHNS and CDR2 is SASEGT in the germline V gene. The CDR3 consists of 12 residues. V lost 6 bases and J lost 5, with 10 bases in between.

V and J are TRBV6-1 and TRBJ1-1; 9 bases are shared with TRBD1. Germline V CDR1 and CDR2: MNHNS, SASEGT. With 6 bases clipped from V and 4 bases from J, the junction kept 3 bases outside the gene matches. The CDR3 extends over 13 amino acids. The CDR3 DNA sequence: TGTGCCAGCAGCGCACAGGGGGCCACTGAAGCTTTCTTT. It translates to CASSAQGATEAFF.

This clonotype was observed a handful of times. This chain links TRBV2 with TRBJ2-6; no firm D call. The CDR3 contains 14 residues. Trimming took 5 bases from V and 3 from J, leaving 8 bases between them. Germline CDR1 SNHLY, CDR2 FYNNEI. In nucleotides, the CDR3 is TGTGCCAGCAGTCGTGTAGTTGGGGCCAACGTCCTGACTTTC. This sequence encodes CASSRVVGANVLTF. The full variable domain, with the rest looked up from reference TRBV2 and TRBJ2-6, is EPEVTQTPSHQVTQMGQEVILRCVPISNHLYFYWYRQILGQKVEFLVSFYNNEISEKSEIFDDQFSVERPDGSNFTLKIRSTKLEDSAMYFCASSRVVGANVLTFGAGSRLTVL.

This clonotype was observed a handful of times. The chain combines TRBV7-9 with TRBJ1-2; D may be TRBD1 (6 bases). Per germline, CDR1 SEHNR and CDR2 FQNEAQ (reference sequence). This CDR3 is 13 amino acids long. The V gene lost 5 bases and the J gene lost 4 bases, with 11 bases spanning the gap. The CDR3 sequence is CASSTTGPYGYTF. In nucleotides, the CDR3 is TGTGCCAGCAGCACGACAGGTCCCTATGGCTACACCTTC.

This chain joins TRBV7-3 and TRBJ2-1; 9 positions match TRBD1. The length of the CDR3 is 13 residues. Germline V gene data show CDR1 as SGHTA and CDR2 as FQGTGA. V lost 5 bases, J lost 7 bases, and 3 bases stayed unmatched. CDR3 sequence (DNA): TGTGCCAGCAGCCGGGACAGGGCTAATGAGCAGTTCTTC. It specifies CASSRDRANEQFF.

The CDR3 DNA reads TGTGCCAGCACCCACGGACTAGCGGGAGTGGTACAAGAGACCCAGTACTTC. This translates into CASTHGLAGVVQETQYF. The genes are TRBV6-1 and TRBJ2-5; 13 bases agree with TRBD2. Unmatched junction bases numbered 10, after V lost 7 bases and J lost 2 bases. The germline CDR1 and CDR2 sequences are MNHNS and SASEGT. This CDR3 comprises 17 residues.

The sample holds many counts of this clonotype. This chain connects TRBV27 to TRBJ1-6; tentatively, D is TRBD1 (6 bases). The CDR3 is 13 amino acids. Germline V CDR1 and CDR2: MNHEY, SMNVEV (reference sequence). Trimming took off 3 bases at V and 10 bases at J, with 10 bases between the two ends. CDR3 nucleotide sequence: TGTGCCAGCAGTTTCGACAGGAGCTCACCCCTCCACTTT. Amino acids: CASSFDRSSPLHF.

This clonotype has just a few counts. The rearrangement joins TRBV28 to TRBJ2-1; possible D gene TRBD2, 5 bases. CDR3 length equals 17 residues. Looked up from germline, CDR1 is MDHEN and CDR2 is SYDVKM. V lost 6 bases, J lost 0 bases, and 18 bases lay in between. The CDR3 region has the DNA TGTGCCAGCAGCCCACAAACTAGTTTTGGCTCCTACAATGAGCAGTTCTTC. Translated, it gives CASSPQTSFGSYNEQFF. Filled out from reference TRBV28 and TRBJ2-1, the complete variable domain reads DVKVTQSSRYLVKRTGEKVFLECVQDMDHENMFWYRQDPGLGLRLIYFSYDVKMKEKGDIPEGYSVSREKKERFSLILESASTNQTSMYLCASSPQTSFGSYNEQFFGPGTRLTVL.

The chain combines TRBV19 with TRBJ2-7, with D possibly matching TRBD1 (6 bases). Germline V lookup: CDR1 LNHDA, CDR2 SQIVND (reference sequence). V gave up 9 bases and J gave up 2 bases, with 11 bases separating them. The CDR3 has 12 amino acids. In DNA, the CDR3 is TGTGCCAGCCAGGGGCCGGCCTACGAGCAGTACTTC. Residues: CASQGPAYEQYF.

This chain uses TRBV19 with TRBJ2-1, with D unclear. V lost 4 bases and J lost 6, with 16 bases in between. The CDR3 contains 15 residues. Germline lookup yields CDR1 LNHDA and CDR2 SQIVND (reference sequence). CDR3 sequence reads: CASSRSRAVANEQFF. For the CDR3, the DNA is TGTGCCAGTAGTAGGTCAAGGGCCGTGGCCAATGAGCAGTTCTTC.